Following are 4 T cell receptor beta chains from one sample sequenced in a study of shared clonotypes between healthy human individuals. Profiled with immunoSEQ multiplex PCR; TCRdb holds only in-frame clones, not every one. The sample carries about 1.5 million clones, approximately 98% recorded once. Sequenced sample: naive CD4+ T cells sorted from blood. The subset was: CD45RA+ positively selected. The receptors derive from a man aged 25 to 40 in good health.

The CDR3 DNA follows: TGTGCCAGCAGTGAGGGGACAAGTAGCAATCAGCCCCAGCATTTT. This gives the protein CASSEGTSSNQPQHF. The chain recombines TRBV25-1 with TRBJ1-5; TRBD1 is a possible D gene (6 bases). There are 15 residues in the CDR3. Deletions cut 3 bases from V and 0 bases from J, with 9 bases between. Per the germline V gene, CDR1 is MGHDK and CDR2 is SYGVNS.

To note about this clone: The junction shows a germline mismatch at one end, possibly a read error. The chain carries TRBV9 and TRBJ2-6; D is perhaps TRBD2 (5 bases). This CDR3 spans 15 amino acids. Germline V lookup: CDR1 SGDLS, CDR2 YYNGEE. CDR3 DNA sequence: TGTGCCAGTAGCGTGGGAGCTACTGGGGCCAACGTCCTGACTTTC. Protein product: CASSVGATGANVLTF. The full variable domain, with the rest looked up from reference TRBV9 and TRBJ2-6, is DSGVTQTPKHLITATGQRVTLRCSPRSGDLSVYWYQQSLDQGLQFLIQYYNGEERAKGNILERFSAQQFPDLHSELNLSSLELGDSALYFCASSVGATGANVLTFGAGSRLTVL.

As DNA, the CDR3 is TGTGCCAGCTCACCAGGGACAGGGTATTCCTACGAGCAGTACTTC. Translation: CASSPGTGYSYEQYF. The rearrangement links TRBV18 to TRBJ2-7; 9 nucleotides align to TRBD1. Germline lookup yields CDR1 KGHSH and CDR2 LQKENI. Trimming took 2 bases from V and 1 from J; bases not matched to a gene: 3. This CDR3 contains 15 residues.

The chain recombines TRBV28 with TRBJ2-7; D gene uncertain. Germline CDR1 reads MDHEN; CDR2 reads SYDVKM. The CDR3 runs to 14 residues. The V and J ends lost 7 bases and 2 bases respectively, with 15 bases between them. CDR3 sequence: CASIEAGAPYEQYF. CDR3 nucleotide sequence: TGTGCCAGCATTGAGGCAGGAGCCCCCTACGAGCAGTACTTC.